This TCR beta chain was profiled in a study of blood T cell repertoires in COVID-19. Study-level information: Sites across the United States, Italy and Spain contributed samples from acute and convalescent COVID-19.

Only in-frame clones appear in the TCRdb table, and some are missing; sequencing was by immunoSEQ multiplex PCR. The sample yields around 14,000 clones, about 87% seen once. After removal of 6 bases from V and 2 bases from J, the junction contained 17 bases not matched to a gene. The germline gives CDR1 SQVTM, CDR2 ANQGSEA. The length of the CDR3 is 17 residues. This receptor was taken from a human donor in a cohort sampled during active COVID-19. The J gene is TRBJ2-3, the V gene TRBV29-1; 7 bases align to TRBD2. Input material: peripheral blood. CDR3 protein: CSVGGVYGRKDTDTQYF. In DNA form, the CDR3 reads TGCAGCGTGGGAGGGGTGTACGGGAGGAAAGACACAGATACGCAGTATTTT.